This entry is about one TCR beta chain. This entry is derived from a study of blood T cells in healthy people across ages. J lost 4 bases, V lost 7 bases, and 8 bases had no gene match. The germline V gene has CDR1 LNHDA and CDR2 SQIVND (reference sequence). The CDR3 is 14 residues long. The use of a sample-barcoded 5' primer and a J-beta primer mix characterized a second PCR of roughly 6 to 11 cycles. TCRdb reanalysed the 5' RACE reads using MiXCR and keeps one entry per CDR3 protein. The top ten hold 3% of the sample, which has around 800,000 distinct CDR3 sequences, around a quarter seen once. This sample was also put to use in a study of T cells of mothers and their children. Per that paper: Reads obtained per mother exceeded 9 million TCR beta CDR3 reads, with roughly 3 million obtained per child. No persistent microchimeric T cell clones were detected at around 97 clones per million clonotypes sensitivity.

The specimen sequenced was blood. The chain employs TRBV19 and TRBJ2-3, with 7 nucleotides matching TRBD1. The clonotype comes from a boy between 5 and 17 years old in good health. CDR3 sequence reads: CASTLDRRADTQYF. In nucleotides, the CDR3 is TGTGCCAGTACCTTGGACAGGCGGGCAGATACGCAGTATTTT.